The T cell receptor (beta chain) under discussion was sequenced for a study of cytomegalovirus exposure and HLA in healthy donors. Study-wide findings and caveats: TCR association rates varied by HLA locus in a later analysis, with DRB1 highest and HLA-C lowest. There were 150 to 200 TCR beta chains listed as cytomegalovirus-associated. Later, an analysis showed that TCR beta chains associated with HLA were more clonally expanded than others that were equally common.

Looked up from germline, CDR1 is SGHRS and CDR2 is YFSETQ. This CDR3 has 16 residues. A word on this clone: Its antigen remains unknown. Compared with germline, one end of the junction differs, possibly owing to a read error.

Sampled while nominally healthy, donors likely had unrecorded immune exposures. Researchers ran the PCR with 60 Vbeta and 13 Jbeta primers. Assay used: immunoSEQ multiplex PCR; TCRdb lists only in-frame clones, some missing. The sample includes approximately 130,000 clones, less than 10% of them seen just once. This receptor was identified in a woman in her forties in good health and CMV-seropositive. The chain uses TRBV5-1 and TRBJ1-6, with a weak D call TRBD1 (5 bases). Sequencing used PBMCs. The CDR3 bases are TGCGCCAGCAGCTTGGCCTTTACAGGCAGTAATTTACCCCTCCACTTT. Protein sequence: CASSLAFTGSNLPLHF.